This TCR beta chain was retrieved from a study of T cell repertoires in ileal Crohn's disease. Overall study results and limits: Clonality above 26.8% at surgery always came with endoscopic recurrence.

TCRdb's copy holds only in-frame clones and misses some; the assay was immunoSEQ multiplex PCR. The sample shows 7,000 or so clones, roughly 74% of them seen only once. V dropped 6 bases and J dropped 0 bases, with 9 bases sitting between them. The CDR3 totals 15 residues. Germline CDR1 is LNHDA and CDR2 is SQIVND (reference sequence). Concerning this clone: What it binds is unknown.

Time point denoted: neoterminal ileum biopsy at postoperative endoscopy, about 6 months after surgery. The source of this sequence is an adult with Crohn's disease. Sequencing used ileal tissue. This rearrangement joins TRBV19 to TRBJ1-6; perhaps TRBD1 as D (6 bases). CDR3 bases: TGTGCCAGTAGGCAACAGGGCTCCTATAATTCACCCCTCCACTTT. It yields the protein CASRQQGSYNSPLHF.